This T cell receptor beta chain derives from a study of cytomegalovirus exposure and HLA in healthy donors. Findings and limits, study-wide: Overall, roughly 150 TCR beta chains were annotated as cytomegalovirus-associated.

This CDR3 contains 23 residues. Trimming cost V 4 bases and J 3 bases, with 40 bases left between them. Remarks on this clone: Its antigen is currently unknown.

PCR used 60 Vbeta primers and 13 Jbeta primers. Assay used: immunoSEQ multiplex PCR; TCRdb lists only in-frame clones, some missing. The data contain fewer than 250,000 clones, around three quarters of them singletons. The rearrangement links TRBV23-1 to TRBJ2-7; no definite D call. TRBV23-1 is designated an ORF whose function remains uncertain. Sequencing was done on a sample of PBMCs. The receptor was derived from a woman aged 30 to 39 in good health and CMV-seropositive. Here the CDR3 DNA reads TGCGCCAGCAGTCCAACTAAAGAAAGAATGGCCCCCAACAATCGGGTAATTGACTACGAGCAGTACTTC. Translation: CASSPTKERMAPNNRVIDYEQYF.